This TCR beta chain was identified in a study of CD8 T cells in ankylosing spondylitis. Study conclusions and caveats: Past studies reported some motif variants in reactive arthritis synovial fluid and blood. Significant enrichment of disease-linked clones was reported in matched ankylosing spondylitis synovial fluid. Characteristic of ankylosing spondylitis blood, it appeared, was a TCR beta motif comprising roughly eight highly homologous variants.

With regard to this clonotype: Its antigen is unidentified.

The CDR3 consists of 15 residues. Between the trimmed V and J ends, which lost 8 bases and 3 bases, there was a span of 17 bases. Generation of TCR beta libraries employed quantitative 5'-RACE incorporating molecular barcodes. TCRdb redid the calling of the 5' RACE reads with MiXCR, one entry per CDR3 protein. The profile shows approximately 290,000 distinct CDR3 sequences, less than 25% of them singletons. Sequenced material: blood, either unsorted or a sorted T cell fraction (not recorded which). The clonotype comes from a female donor with ankylosing spondylitis or in good health (not recorded which). V usage is TRBV12-3 or TRBV12-4 and J usage is TRBJ1-5, with D possibly TRBD1 on 6 matching bases. The CDR3 DNA sequence: TGTGCCAGCGGAGCCGGGGGGCAGAACAATCAGCCCCAGCATTTT. Protein product: CASGAGGQNNQPQHF.